A selection of T cell receptor beta chains follows, all from one sample in a study of T cells in Graves' hyperthyroidism and ophthalmopathy. A single record per CDR3 protein comes from TCRdb applying MiXCR to the multiplex PCR reads. The repertoire holds tens of thousands of distinct CDR3 sequences, with 40% to 55% as singletons. Material: blood. The receptors here all came from a woman aged 30 to 39 with Graves' hyperthyroidism. Both conserved end residues are trimmed from each CDR3. Fields, in order: V gene, J gene, clone size, CDR3 protein. The size of a clone is reported for some rows only, either as once, few or many, or as a class for expanded clones.

V: TRBV7-8
J: TRBJ2-7
size: medium-sized
CDR3: ASSRDTGQGEQY

V: TRBV12-3/TRBV12-4
J: TRBJ1-2
size: .
CDR3: AGSFVEGEGGYGYT

V: TRBV18
J: TRBJ1-4
size: .
CDR3: ASSPPSKGNEKLF

V: TRBV9
J: TRBJ1-2
size: .
CDR3: ASSVGLRGYT

V: TRBV20-1
J: TRBJ1-1
size: medium-sized
CDR3: SASRRTTEAF

V: TRBV19
J: TRBJ2-2
size: .
CDR3: ASSIDLWGKTDTGELF

V: TRBV20-1
J: TRBJ2-1
size: many
CDR3: SAKPSSGRTLDEQF

V: TRBV3-1
J: TRBJ2-3
size: many
CDR3: ASSGEAGPGTDTQY

V: TRBV2
J: TRBJ1-6
size: .
CDR3: ASSKGNSPLH

V: TRBV5-8
J: TRBJ2-3
size: many
CDR3: ASSRGLAVVASTDTQY

V: TRBV5-1
J: TRBJ2-7
size: many
CDR3: ASSLVGSIYEQY

V: TRBV10-1
J: TRBJ2-1
size: .
CDR3: ASGGTTLGQF

V: TRBV9
J: TRBJ1-5
size: .
CDR3: ASSPGLGNQPQH

V: TRBV2
J: TRBJ2-7
size: medium-sized
CDR3: ASSSATGGLYEQY

V: TRBV4-2
J: TRBJ2-1
size: many
CDR3: ASSQESGTNFYNEQF

V: TRBV7-3
J: TRBJ1-6
size: .
CDR3: ASSWITSPKYSPLH

V: TRBV2
J: TRBJ2-5
size: .
CDR3: ASTTNRGETQY

V: TRBV9
J: TRBJ1-3
size: .
CDR3: ASSVSWQPGNTIY

V: TRBV28
J: TRBJ1-6
size: many
CDR3: ASSLLTDWDSPLH

V: TRBV19
J: TRBJ2-6
size: .
CDR3: ASSTWGRVAGANVLT

V: TRBV7-3
J: TRBJ2-1
size: .
CDR3: ASSSGDRYNEQF

V: TRBV12-3/TRBV12-4
J: TRBJ2-1
size: many
CDR3: ASSSGSNYNEQF

V: TRBV24-1
J: TRBJ2-7
size: .
CDR3: ATSDPGSYEQY

V: TRBV5-6
J: TRBJ1-6
size: .
CDR3: ASSLAVNSPLH

V: TRBV7-9
J: TRBJ1-1
size: many
CDR3: ASSFFRVLGVRHTEAF

V: TRBV5-4
J: TRBJ2-7
size: many
CDR3: ASSLSRGDYEQY

V: TRBV5-1
J: TRBJ1-4
size: many
CDR3: ASSLDRALSEKLF

V: TRBV5-1
J: TRBJ2-6
size: many
CDR3: ASTLGRQEVFSGANVLT

V: TRBV5-6
J: TRBJ1-5
size: few
CDR3: ASSPDRGNQPQH

V: TRBV15
J: TRBJ2-3
size: .
CDR3: ATSPVGKDTQY

V: TRBV11-2
J: TRBJ2-1
size: many
CDR3: ASSLASTDNEQF

V: TRBV20-1
J: TRBJ1-2
size: medium-sized
CDR3: SAYWTGRIYGYT

V: TRBV28
J: TRBJ2-7
size: .
CDR3: ASSERNHEQY